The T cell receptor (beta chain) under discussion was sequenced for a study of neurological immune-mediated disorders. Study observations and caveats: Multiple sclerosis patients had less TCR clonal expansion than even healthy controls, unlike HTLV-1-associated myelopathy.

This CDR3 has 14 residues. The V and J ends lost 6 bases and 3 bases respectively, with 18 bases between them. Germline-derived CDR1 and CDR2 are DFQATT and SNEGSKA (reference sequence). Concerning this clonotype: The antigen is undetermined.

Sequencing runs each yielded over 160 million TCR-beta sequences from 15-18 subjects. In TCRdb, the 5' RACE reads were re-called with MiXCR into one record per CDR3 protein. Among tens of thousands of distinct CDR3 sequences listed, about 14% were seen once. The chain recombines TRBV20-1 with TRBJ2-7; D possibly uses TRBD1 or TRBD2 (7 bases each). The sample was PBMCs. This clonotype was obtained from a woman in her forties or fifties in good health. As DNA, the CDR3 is TGCAGTGCCCTATCAGGGGGGGCGATCTACGAGCAGTACTTC. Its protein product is CSALSGGAIYEQYF.